The sequence of this T cell receptor beta chain was determined in a study of shared clonotypes between healthy human individuals. The study's findings and limits: Naive subsets tended to show greater estimated richness than memory subsets.

To note about this clone: Its antigen is undetermined.

Sequencing was performed with immunoSEQ multiplex PCR; in TCRdb, only in-frame clones are kept and a portion is missing. The data contain roughly 2.5 million clones, just over 90% of them seen just once; the ten biggest clones take up more than 0.12%. The CDR3 is 15 residues long. Germline lookup yields CDR1 MNHNS and CDR2 SASEGT. Trimming took 4 bases from V and 6 from J; bases not matched to a gene: 12. The chain has TRBV6-1 and TRBJ2-7, with 7 bases fitting TRBD1. The source material was naive CD4+ T cells sorted from blood. Subset denoted: CD45RA+ positively selected. The sequence was obtained from a young man in good health. CDR3 coding DNA: TGTGCCAGCAGTGGGACGGACAGGTCTCGGGGCGAGCAGTACTTC. Translated: CASSGTDRSRGEQYF.